This TCR beta chain was recorded in a study of early T cells in non-severe SARS-CoV-2 infection. Study at large: Unsorted whole-blood RNA was sequenced in bulk, leaving chains unpaired.

This clonotype was found many times. Its target is unknown. CDR3 size: 15 residues. Germline V CDR1 and CDR2: SGHTA, FQGNSA. With V trimmed by 6 bases and J by 7 bases, 8 bases remained unmatched. Individual cDNA molecules received unique molecular identifiers. Using its own MiXCR run on the 5' RACE reads, TCRdb lists one record per CDR3 protein. This sample yields just over 60,000 distinct CDR3 sequences, of which 8.5% to 9.5% are seen a single time; 1.2% belongs to the top ten. Study observations and caveats: Lookups in VDJdb leaned toward anti-spike CD8 responses and missed private and CD4 specificities.

The chain links TRBV7-2 to TRBJ1-4; TRBD1 agrees at 10 bases. The clonotype comes from an adult who was a healthcare worker with PCR-confirmed SARS-CoV-2 infection or an uninfected control (not recorded which). The sample was whole blood. The CDR3 spells CASSPETGGGEKLFF. The CDR3 nucleotides are TGTGCCAGCAGTCCCGAGACAGGGGGCGGTGAAAAACTGTTTTTT. The full variable domain, completed using reference TRBV7-2 and TRBJ1-4, is GAGVSQSPSNKVTEKGKDVELRCDPISGHTALYWYRQSLGQGLEFLIYFQGNSAPDKSGLPSDRFSAERTGGSVSTLTIQRTQQEDSAVYLCASSPETGGGEKLFFGSGTQLSVL.